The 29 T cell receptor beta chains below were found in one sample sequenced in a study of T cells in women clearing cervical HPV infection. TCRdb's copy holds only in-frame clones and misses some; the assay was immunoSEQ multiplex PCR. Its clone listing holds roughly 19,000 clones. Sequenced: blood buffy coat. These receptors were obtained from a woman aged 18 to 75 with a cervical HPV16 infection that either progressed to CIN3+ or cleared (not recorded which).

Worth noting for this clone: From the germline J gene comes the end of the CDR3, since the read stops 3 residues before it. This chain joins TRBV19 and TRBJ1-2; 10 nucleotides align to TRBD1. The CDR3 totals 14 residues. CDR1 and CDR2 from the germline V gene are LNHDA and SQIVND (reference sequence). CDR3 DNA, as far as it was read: TGTGCCAGTAGATATACCGGGACAGGGGATGAC. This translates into CASRYTGTGDD. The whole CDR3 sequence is CASRYTGTGDDYTF.

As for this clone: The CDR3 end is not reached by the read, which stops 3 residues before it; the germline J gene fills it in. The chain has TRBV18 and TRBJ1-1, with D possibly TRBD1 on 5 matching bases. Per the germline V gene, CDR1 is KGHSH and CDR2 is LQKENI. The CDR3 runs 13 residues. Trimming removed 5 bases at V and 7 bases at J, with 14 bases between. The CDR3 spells CASSVAGRNEAFF. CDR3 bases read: TGTGCCAGCTCAGTAGCGGGACGCAATGAA. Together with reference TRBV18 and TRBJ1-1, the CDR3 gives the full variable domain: NAGVMQNPRHLVRRRGQEARLRCSPMKGHSHVYWYRQLPEEGLKFMVYLQKENIIDESGMPKERFSAEFPKEGPSILRIQQVVRGDSAAYFCASSVAGRNEAFFGQGTRLTVV.

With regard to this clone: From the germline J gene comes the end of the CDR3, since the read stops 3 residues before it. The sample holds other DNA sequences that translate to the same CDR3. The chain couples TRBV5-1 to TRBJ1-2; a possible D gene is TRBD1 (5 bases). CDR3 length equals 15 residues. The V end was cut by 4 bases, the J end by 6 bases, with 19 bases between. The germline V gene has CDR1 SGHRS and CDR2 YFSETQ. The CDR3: CASSRTTPGQNGYTF. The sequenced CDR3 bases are TGCGCCAGCAGCCGTACCACTCCAGGGCAGAATGGC.

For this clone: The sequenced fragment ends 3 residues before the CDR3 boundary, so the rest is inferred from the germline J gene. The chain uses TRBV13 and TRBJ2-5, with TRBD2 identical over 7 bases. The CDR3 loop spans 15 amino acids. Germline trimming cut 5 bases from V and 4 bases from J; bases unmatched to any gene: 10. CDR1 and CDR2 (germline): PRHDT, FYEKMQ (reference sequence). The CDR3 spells CASSRSPVAGETQYF. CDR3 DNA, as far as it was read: TGTGCCAGCAGCCGATCCCCGGTAGCGGGAGAGACC. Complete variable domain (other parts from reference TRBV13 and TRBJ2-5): AAGVIQSPRHLIKEKRETATLKCYPIPRHDTVYWYQQGPGQDPQFLISFYEKMQSDKGSIPDRFSAQQFSDYHSELNMSSLELGDSALYFCASSRSPVAGETQYFGPGTRLLVL.

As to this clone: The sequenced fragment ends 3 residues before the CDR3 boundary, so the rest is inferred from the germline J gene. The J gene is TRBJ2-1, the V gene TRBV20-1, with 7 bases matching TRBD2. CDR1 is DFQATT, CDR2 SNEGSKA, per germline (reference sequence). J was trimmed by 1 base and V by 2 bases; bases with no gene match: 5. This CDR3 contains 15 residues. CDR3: CSARLAVPSYNEQFF. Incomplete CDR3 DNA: TGCAGTGCTAGACTAGCGGTACCGTCCTACAATGAG.

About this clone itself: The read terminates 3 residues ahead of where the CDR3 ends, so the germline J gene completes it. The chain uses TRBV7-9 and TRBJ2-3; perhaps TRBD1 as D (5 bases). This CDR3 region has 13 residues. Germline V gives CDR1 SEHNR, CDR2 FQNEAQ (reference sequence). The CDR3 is CASRGVSQETQYF. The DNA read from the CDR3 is TGTGCCAGCAGAGGGGTCTCCCAAGAGACG.

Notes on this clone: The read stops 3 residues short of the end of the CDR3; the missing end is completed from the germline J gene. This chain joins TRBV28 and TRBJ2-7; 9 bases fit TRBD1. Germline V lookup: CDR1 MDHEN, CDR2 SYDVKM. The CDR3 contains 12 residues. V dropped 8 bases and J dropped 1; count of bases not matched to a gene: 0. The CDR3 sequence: CASGTGSYEQYF. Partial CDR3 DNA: TGTGCCAGCGGGACAGGGTCCTACGAG.

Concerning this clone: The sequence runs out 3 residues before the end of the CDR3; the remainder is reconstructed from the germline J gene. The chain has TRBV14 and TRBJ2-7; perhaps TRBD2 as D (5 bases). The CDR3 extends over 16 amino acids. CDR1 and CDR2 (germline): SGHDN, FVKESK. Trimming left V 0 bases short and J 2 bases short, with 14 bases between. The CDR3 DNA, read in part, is TGTGCCAGCAGCCAAGAAGGCCTAGCAGTTACCTACGAG. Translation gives CASSQEGLAVTYE. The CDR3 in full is CASSQEGLAVTYEQYF.

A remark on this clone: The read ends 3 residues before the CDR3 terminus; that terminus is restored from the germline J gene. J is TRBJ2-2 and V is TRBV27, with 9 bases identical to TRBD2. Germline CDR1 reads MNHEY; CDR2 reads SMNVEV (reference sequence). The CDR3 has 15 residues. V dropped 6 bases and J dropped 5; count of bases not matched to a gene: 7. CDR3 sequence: CASSRAGGRTGELFF. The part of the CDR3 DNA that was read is TGTGCCAGCAGCCGGGCGGGAGGGAGAACCGGGGAG.

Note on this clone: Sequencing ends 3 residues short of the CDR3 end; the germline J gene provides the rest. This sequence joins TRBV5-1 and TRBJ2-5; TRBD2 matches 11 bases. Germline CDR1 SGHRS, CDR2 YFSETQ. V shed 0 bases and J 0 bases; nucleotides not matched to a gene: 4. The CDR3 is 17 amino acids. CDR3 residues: CASSLGVAGGNQETQYF. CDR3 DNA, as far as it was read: TGCGCCAGCAGCTTGGGGGTAGCGGGAGGGAACCAAGAGACC.

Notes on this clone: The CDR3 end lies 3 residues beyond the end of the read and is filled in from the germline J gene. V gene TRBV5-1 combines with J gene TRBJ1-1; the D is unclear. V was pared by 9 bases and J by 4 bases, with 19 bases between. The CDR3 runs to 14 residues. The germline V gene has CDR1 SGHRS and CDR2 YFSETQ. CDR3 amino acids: CATQVTERSTEAFF. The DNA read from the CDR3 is TGCGCCACCCAAGTTACAGAAAGGAGCACTGAA.

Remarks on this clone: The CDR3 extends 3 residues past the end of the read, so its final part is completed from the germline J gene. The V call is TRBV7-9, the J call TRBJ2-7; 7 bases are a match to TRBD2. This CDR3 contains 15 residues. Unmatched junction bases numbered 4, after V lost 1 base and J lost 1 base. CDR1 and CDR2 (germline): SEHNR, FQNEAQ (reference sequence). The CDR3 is CASSLELAQSYEQYF. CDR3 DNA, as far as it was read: TGTGCCAGCAGCTTAGAACTAGCGCAATCCTACGAG.

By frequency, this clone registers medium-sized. The CDR3 DNA, read in part, is TGCAGTGCTAGATGGTGGACAGGGTTGGATGAAAAA. Translation: CSARWWTGLDEK. The whole CDR3 sequence is CSARWWTGLDEKLFF. The genes are TRBV20-1 and TRBJ1-4, with 8 bases matching TRBD1. The CDR3 end is not reached by the read, which stops 3 residues before it; the germline J gene fills it in. The CDR3 consists of 15 residues. CDR1 is DFQATT, CDR2 SNEGSKA, per germline (reference sequence). V lost 2 bases to trimming and J lost 6 bases; unmatched junction nucleotides: 8.

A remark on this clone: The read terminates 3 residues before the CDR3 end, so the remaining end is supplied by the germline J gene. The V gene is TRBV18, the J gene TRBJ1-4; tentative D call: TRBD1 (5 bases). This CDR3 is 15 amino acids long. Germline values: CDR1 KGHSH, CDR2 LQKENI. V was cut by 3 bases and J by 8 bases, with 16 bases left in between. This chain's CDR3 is CASSPLNRPREKLFF. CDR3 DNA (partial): TGTGCCAGCTCACCCTTAAACAGGCCAAGGGAAAAA.

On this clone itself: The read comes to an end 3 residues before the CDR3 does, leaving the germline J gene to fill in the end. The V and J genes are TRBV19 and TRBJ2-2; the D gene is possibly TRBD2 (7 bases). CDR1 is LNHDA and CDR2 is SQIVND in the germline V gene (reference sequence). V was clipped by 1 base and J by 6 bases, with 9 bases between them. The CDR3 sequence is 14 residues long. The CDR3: CASSIAGGPGELFF. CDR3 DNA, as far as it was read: TGTGCCAGTAGTATAGCCGGGGGGCCCGGGGAG.

The CDR3 DNA, read in part, is TGTGCCAGTAGTCGCCCTGGATCTCGGGGACTAGAGGGGCTTGAG. Translated, it gives CASSRPGSRGLEGLE. The whole CDR3 sequence is CASSRPGSRGLEGLEQFF. The gene calls are TRBV19 and TRBJ2-1; 8 bases are shared with TRBD2. The read gets to within 3 residues of the CDR3 end, and the germline J gene fills in the rest. The CDR3 totals 18 residues. CDR1 is LNHDA and CDR2 is SQIVND in the germline V gene (reference sequence). The V and J ends lost 5 bases and 9 bases, in that order; junction bases with no gene match: 21.

CDR3 DNA (partial): TGCGCCAGCAGCTTGGGCGGGCTATTAGACAAAGAGACC. Translating it yields CASSLGGLLDKET. Given in full, the CDR3 is CASSLGGLLDKETQYF. This chain links TRBV5-1 with TRBJ2-5; perhaps TRBD2 as D (5 bases). From the germline J gene comes the end of the CDR3, since the read stops 3 residues before it. V lost 0 bases and J lost 3, with 15 bases in between. The CDR3 extends over 16 amino acids. The germline V gene has CDR1 SGHRS and CDR2 YFSETQ.

The CDR3 region is CSARGSGRETQYF. The sequenced part of the CDR3 DNA is TGCAGTGCTAGAGGGTCGGGGAGAGAGACC. This rearrangement joins TRBV20-1 to TRBJ2-5; possibly TRBD2 for D (5 bases). With the read ending 3 residues before the CDR3 end, the germline J gene is used to fill in that end. CDR1 DFQATT and CDR2 SNEGSKA come from the germline V gene (reference sequence). Deletions cut 1 base from V and 4 bases from J, with 10 bases between. This CDR3 spans 13 amino acids.

CDR3 DNA (partial): TGTGCCAGCAGTGAAGCGTCATCGGGTCGCCTTACGACCAAAAACATT. As protein: CASSEASSGRLTTKNI. The whole CDR3 region reads CASSEASSGRLTTKNIQYF. The chain combines TRBV2 with TRBJ2-4; D gene unclear. The CDR3 is cut off 3 residues early in the read; its end comes from the germline J gene. V gave up 0 bases and J gave up 2 bases, with 20 bases separating them. CDR3 length: 19 amino acids. Germline CDR1 SNHLY, CDR2 FYNNEI. The entire variable domain, with the rest obtained from reference TRBV2 and TRBJ2-4, is as follows: EPEVTQTPSHQVTQMGQEVILRCVPISNHLYFYWYRQILGQKVEFLVSFYNNEISEKSEIFDDQFSVERPDGSNFTLKIRSTKLEDSAMYFCASSEASSGRLTTKNIQYFGAGTRLSVL.

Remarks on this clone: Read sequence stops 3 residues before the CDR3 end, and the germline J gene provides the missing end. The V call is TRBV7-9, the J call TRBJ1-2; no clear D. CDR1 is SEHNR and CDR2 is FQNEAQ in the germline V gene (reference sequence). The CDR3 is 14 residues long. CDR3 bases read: TGTGCCAGCAGCTTAAGCGGGAGGGTCCATGAC. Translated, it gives CASSLSGRVHD. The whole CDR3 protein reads CASSLSGRVHDYTF.

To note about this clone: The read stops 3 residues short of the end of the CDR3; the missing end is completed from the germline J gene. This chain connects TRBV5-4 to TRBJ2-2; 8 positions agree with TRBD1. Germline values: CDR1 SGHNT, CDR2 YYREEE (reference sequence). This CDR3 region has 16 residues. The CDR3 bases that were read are TGTGCCAGCAGCTTGGCCCCGGGACAGGCCAATTCACCG. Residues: CASSLAPGQANSP. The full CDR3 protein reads CASSLAPGQANSPLFF.

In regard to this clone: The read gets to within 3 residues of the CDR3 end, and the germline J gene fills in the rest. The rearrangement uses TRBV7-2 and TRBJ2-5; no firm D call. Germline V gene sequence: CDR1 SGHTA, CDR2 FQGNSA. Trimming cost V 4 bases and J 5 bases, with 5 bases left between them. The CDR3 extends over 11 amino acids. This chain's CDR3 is CASSSVETQYF. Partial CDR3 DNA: TGTGCCAGCAGCTCTGTGGAGACC.

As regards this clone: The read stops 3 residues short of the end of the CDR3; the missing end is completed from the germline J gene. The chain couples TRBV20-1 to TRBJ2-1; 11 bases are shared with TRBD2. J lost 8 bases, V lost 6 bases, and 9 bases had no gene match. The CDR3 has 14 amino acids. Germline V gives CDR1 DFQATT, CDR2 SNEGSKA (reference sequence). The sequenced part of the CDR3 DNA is TGCAGTGCCCCTACTAGCGGGAGCTCAGATGAG. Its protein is CSAPTSGSSDE. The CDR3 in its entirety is CSAPTSGSSDEQFF.

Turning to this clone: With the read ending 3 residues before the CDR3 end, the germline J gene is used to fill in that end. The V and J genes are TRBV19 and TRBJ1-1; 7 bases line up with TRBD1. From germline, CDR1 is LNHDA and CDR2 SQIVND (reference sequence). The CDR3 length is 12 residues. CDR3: CASSAQGDIAFF. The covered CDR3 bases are TGTGCCAGTAGCGCGCAGGGGGACATT.

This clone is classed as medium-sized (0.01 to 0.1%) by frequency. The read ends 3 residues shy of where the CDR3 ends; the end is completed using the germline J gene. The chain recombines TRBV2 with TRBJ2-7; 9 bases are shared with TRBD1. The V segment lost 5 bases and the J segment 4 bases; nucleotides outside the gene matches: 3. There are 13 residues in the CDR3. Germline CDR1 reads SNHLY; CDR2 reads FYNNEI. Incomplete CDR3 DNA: TGTGCCAGCAGTTCGGGACAGGGATACGAG. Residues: CASSSGQGYE. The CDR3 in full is CASSSGQGYEQYF.

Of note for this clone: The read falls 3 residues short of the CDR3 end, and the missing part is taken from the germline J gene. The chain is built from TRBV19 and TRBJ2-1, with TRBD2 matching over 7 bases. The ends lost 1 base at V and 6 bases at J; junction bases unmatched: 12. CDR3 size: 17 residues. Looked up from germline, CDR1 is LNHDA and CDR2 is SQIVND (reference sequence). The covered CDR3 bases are TGTGCCAGTAGTATAGTTTCTTCTAGCGGAGGCCGCAATGAG. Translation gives CASSIVSSSGGRNE. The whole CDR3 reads CASSIVSSSGGRNEQFF.

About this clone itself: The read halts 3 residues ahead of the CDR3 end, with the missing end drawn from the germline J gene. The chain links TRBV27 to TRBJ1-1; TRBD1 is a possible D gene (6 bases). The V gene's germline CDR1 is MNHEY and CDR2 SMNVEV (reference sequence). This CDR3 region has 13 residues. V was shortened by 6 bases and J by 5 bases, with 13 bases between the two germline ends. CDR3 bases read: TGTGCCAGCAGGTGGACAGTCTATACTGAA. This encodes CASRWTVYTE. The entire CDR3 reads CASRWTVYTEAFF.

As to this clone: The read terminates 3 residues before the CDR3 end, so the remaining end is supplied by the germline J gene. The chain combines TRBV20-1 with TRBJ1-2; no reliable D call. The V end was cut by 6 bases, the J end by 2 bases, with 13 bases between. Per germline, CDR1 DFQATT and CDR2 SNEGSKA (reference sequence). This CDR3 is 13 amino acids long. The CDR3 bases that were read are TGCAGTGCCGTGGCCCCCGTAAACTATGGC. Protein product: CSAVAPVNYG. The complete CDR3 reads CSAVAPVNYGYTF.

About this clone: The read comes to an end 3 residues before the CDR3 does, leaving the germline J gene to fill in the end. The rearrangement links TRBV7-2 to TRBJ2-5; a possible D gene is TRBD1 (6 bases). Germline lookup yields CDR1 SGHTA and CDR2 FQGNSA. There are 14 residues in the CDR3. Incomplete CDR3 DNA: TGTGCCAGCAGAATACAGGGATGGACAGATACC. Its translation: CASRIQGWTDT. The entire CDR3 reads CASRIQGWTDTQYF.